This TCR beta chain was sequenced for a study of shared clonotypes between healthy human individuals. Produced via immunoSEQ multiplex PCR; TCRdb's table is partial and in-frame only. The sample records millions of clones, approximately 94% being singletons. Naive-designated CD8 cells lacked CD45RO, were positively enriched for CCR7, and omitted terminally differentiated effector memory CD45RA+ cells. Every contributor of samples was a Caucasian grown-up residing in Nashville, Tennessee. Germline V gene lookup returns CDR1 SGHVS and CDR2 FQNEAQ. CDR3 length: 20 residues. V gave up 0 bases and J gave up 7 bases; unmatched junction bases: 17.

The receptor was derived from a man between 18 and 35 years old in good health. Some clones in this sample may be carry-over from other donors' samples. The chain is built from TRBV7-8 and TRBJ2-2, with TRBD1 identical over 10 bases. The sequencing input was naive CD8+ T cells from PBMCs. The DNA for the CDR3 is TGTGCCAGCAGCTTAGCGCTCCACCCGGGGACAGGGGCATGGGGCGGGGAGCTGTTTTTT. Translated: CASSLALHPGTGAWGGELFF. Full variable domain (remainder filled in from reference TRBV7-8 and TRBJ2-2): GAGVSQSPRYKVAKRGQDVALRCDPISGHVSLFWYQQALGQGPEFLTYFQNEAQLDKSGLPSDRFFAERPEGSVSTLKIQRTQQEDSAVYLCASSLALHPGTGAWGGELFFGEGSRLTVL.